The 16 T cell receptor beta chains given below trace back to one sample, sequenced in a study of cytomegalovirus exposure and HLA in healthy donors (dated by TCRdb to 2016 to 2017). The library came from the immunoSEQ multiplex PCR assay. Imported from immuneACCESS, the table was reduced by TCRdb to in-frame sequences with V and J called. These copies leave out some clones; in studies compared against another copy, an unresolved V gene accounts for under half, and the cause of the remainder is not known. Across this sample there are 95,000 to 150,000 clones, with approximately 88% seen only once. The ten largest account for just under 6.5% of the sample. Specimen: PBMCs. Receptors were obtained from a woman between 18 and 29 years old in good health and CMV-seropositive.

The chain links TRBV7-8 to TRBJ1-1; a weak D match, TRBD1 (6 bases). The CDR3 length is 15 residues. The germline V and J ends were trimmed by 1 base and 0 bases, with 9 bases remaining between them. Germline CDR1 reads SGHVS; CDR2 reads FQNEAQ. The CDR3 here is CASSLVGGLNTEAFF. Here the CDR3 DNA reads TGTGCCAGCAGCTTAGTTGGGGGCCTGAACACTGAAGCTTTCTTT.

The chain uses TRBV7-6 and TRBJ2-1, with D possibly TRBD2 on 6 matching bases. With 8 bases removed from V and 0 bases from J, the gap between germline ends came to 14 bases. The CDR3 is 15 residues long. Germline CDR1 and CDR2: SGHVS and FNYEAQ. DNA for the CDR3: TGTGCCAGCTGGGGGGACTCCAGCTCCTACAATGAGCAGTTCTTC. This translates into CASWGDSSSYNEQFF. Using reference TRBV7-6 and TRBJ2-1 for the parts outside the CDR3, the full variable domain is GAGVSQSPRYKVTKRGQDVALRCDPISGHVSLYWYRQALGQGPEFLTYFNYEAQQDKSGLPNDRFSAERPEGSISTLTIQRTEQRDSAMYRCASWGDSSSYNEQFFGPGTRLTVL.

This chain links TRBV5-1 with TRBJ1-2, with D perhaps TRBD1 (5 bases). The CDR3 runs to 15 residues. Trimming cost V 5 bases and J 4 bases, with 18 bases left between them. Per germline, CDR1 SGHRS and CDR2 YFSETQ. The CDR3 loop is CASREAGHQFYGYTF. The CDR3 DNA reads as TGCGCCAGCAGAGAAGCCGGACACCAGTTCTATGGCTACACCTTC.

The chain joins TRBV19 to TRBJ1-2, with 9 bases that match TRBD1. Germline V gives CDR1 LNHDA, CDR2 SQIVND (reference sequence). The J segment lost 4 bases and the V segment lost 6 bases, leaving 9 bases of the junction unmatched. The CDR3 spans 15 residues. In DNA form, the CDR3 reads TGTGCCAGTAGCCCTAGACAGGGGGAGGGCTATGGCTACACCTTC. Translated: CASSPRQGEGYGYTF.

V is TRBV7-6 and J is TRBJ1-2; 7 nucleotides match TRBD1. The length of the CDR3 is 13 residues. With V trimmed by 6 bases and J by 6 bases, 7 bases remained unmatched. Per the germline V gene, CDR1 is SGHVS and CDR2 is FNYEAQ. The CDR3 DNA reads TGTGCCAGCAGTCCCCCACAGGGGCATGGCTACACCTTC. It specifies CASSPPQGHGYTF.

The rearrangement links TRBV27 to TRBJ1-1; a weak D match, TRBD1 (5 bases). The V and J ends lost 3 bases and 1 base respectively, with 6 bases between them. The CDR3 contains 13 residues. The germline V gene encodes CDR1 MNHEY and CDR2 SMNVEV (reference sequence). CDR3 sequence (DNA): TGTGCCAGCAGTTTTGGACAGAACACTGAAGCTTTCTTT. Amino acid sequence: CASSFGQNTEAFF.

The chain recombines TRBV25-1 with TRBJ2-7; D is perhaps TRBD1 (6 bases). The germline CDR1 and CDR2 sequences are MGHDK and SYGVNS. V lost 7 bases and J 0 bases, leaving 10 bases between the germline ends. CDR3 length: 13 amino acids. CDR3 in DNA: TGTGCCAGCAATGGGGACACCTCCTACGAGCAGTACTTC. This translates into CASNGDTSYEQYF.

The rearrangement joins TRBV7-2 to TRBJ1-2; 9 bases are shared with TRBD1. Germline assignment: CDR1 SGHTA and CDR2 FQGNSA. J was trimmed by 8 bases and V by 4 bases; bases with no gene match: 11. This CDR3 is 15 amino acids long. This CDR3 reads CASSSTTWTGEGYTF. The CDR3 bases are TGTGCCAGCAGCTCAACCACTTGGACAGGGGAAGGCTACACCTTC.

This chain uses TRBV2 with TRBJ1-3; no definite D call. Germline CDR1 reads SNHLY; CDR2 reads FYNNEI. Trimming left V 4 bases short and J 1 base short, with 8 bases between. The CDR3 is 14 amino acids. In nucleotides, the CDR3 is TGTGCCAGCAGTGGTCTCAGGTCTGGAAACACCATATATTTT. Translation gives CASSGLRSGNTIYF.

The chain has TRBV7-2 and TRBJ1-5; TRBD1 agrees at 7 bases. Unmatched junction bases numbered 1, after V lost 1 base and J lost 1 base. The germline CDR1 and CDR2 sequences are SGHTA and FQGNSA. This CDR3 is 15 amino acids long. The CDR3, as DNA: TGTGCCAGCAGCTTAGTGGGACAGAGCAATCAGCCCCAGCATTTT. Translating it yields CASSLVGQSNQPQHF.

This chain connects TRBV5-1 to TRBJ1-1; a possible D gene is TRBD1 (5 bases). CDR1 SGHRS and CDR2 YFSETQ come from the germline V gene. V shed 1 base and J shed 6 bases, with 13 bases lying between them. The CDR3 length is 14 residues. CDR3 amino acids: CASSLNSGNAEAFF. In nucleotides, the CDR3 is TGCGCCAGCAGCTTGAACTCAGGGAATGCTGAAGCTTTCTTT.

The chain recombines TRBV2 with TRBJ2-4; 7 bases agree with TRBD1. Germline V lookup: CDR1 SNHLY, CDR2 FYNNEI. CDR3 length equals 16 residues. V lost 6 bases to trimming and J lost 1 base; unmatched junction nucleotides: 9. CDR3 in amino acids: CASSQDRLEAKNIQYF. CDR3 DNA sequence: TGTGCCAGCAGCCAGGACAGGTTGGAGGCCAAAAACATTCAGTACTTC.

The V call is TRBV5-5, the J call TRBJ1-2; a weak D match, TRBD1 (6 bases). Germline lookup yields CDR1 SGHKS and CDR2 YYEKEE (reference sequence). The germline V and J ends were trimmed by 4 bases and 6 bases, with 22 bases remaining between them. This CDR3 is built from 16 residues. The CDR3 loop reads CASSPSHAGVGHGYTF. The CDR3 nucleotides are TGTGCCAGCAGCCCTTCGCACGCAGGGGTCGGTCATGGCTACACCTTC.

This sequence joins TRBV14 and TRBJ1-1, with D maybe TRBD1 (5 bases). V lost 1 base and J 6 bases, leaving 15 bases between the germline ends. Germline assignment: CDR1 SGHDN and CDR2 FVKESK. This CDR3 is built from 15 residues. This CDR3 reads CASSQGRDPGAEAFF. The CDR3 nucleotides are TGTGCCAGCAGCCAAGGGAGGGACCCCGGGGCTGAAGCTTTCTTT.

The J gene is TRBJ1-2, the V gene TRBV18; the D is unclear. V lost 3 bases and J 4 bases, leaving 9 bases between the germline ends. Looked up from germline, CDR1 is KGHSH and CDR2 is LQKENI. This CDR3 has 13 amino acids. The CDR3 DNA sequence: TGTGCCAGCTCACCGGGTTCTAGCTATGGCTACACCTTC. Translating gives CASSPGSSYGYTF.

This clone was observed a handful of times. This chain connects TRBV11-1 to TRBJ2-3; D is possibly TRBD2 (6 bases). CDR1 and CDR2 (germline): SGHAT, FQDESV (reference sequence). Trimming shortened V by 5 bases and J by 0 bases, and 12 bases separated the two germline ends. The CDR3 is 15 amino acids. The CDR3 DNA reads TGTGCCAGCAGCCGCGGGACGGTGAGCACAGATACGCAGTATTTT. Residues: CASSRGTVSTDTQYF. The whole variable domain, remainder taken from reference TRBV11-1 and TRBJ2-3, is EAEVAQSPRYKITEKSQAVAFWCDPISGHATLYWYRQILGQGPELLVQFQDESVVDDSQLPKDRFSAERLKGVDSTLKIQPAELGDSAMYLCASSRGTVSTDTQYFGPGTRLTVL.